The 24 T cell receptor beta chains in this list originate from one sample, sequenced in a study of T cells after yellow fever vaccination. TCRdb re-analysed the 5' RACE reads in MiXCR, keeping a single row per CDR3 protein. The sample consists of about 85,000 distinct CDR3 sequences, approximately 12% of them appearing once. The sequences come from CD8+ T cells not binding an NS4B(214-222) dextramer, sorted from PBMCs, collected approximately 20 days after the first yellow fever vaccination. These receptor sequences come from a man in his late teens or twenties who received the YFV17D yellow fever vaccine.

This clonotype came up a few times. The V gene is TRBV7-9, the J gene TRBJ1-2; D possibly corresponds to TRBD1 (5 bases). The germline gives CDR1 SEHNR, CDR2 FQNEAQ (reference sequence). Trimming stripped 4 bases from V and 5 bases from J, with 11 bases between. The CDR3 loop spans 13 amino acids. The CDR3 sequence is CASSSHGGYGYTF. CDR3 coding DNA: TGTGCCAGCAGCTCCCACGGGGGGTATGGCTACACCTTC.

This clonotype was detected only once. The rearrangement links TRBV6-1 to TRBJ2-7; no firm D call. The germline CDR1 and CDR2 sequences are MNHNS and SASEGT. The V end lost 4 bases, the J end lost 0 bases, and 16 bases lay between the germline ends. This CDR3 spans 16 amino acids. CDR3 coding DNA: TGTGCCAGCAGTGGCCCCGGGCACTCAGCCTCCTACGAGCAGTACGTC. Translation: CASSGPGHSASYEQYV.

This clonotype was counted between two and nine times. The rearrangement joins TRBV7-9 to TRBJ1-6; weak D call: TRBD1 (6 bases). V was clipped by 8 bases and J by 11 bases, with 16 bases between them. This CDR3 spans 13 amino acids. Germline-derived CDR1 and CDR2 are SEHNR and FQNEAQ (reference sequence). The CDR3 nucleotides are TGTGCCAGCGGCGGTGAGGGGGGCCCACCCCTCCACTTT. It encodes CASGGEGGPPLHF.

The CDR3 DNA reads TGTGCCAGCAGCGCTTTCGAGGGCTTGGACTATGGCTACACCTTC. Translation gives CASSAFEGLDYGYTF. The V gene is TRBV6-1, the J gene TRBJ1-2; no clear D. Germline-derived CDR1 and CDR2 are MNHNS and SASEGT. The CDR3 is 15 residues long. V was pared by 6 bases and J by 3 bases, with 17 bases between.

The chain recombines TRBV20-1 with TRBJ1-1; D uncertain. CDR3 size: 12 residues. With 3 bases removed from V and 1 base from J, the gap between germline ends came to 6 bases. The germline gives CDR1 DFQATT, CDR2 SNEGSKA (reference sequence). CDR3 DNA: TGCAGTGCTAGGAGACAGAACACTGAAGCTTTCTTT. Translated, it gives CSARRQNTEAFF.

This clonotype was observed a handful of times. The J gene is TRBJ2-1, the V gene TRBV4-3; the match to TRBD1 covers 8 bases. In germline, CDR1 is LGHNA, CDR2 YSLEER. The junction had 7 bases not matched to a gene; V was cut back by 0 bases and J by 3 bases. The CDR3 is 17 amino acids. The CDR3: CASSQERSGGLYNEQFF. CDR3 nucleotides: TGCGCCAGCAGCCAAGAAAGGTCAGGGGGCCTCTACAATGAGCAGTTCTTC.

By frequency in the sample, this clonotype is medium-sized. The CDR3 DNA reads TGTGCCACCAGCGGATGGGGGGAGGAAGAGACCCAGTACTTC. It translates to CATSGWGEEETQYF. The chain carries TRBV24-1 and TRBJ2-5; the D gene is possibly TRBD2 (6 bases). The V and J ends lost 7 bases and 3 bases respectively, with 14 bases between them. This CDR3 comprises 14 residues. Germline V lookup: CDR1 KGHDR, CDR2 SFDVKD.

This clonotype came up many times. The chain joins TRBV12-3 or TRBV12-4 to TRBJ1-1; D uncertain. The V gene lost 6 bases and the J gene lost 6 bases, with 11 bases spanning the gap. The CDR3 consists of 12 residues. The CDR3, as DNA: TGTGCCAGCAGCCAGACCGACGCTGAAGCTTTCTTT. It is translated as CASSQTDAEAFF.

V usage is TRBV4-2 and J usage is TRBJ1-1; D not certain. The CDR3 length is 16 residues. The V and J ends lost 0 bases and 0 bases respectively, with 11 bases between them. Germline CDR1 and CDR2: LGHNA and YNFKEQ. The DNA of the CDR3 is TGTGCCAGCAGCCAAGATTCCGGATGGATGAACACTGAAGCTTTCTTT. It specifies CASSQDSGWMNTEAFF.

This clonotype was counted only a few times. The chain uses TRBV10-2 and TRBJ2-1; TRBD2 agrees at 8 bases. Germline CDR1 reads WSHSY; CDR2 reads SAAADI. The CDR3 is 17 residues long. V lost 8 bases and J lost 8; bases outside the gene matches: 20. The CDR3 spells CASHGRVAGFRRDEQFF. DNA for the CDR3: TGCGCCAGCCACGGGAGGGTAGCGGGGTTTAGGAGGGATGAGCAGTTCTTC.

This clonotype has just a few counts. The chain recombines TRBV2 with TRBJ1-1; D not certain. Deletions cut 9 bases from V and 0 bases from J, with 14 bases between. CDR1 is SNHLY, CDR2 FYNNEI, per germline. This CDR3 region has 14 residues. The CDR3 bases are TGTGCCAGTACCAAGGGATGGATGAACACTGAAGCTTTCTTT. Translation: CASTKGWMNTEAFF.

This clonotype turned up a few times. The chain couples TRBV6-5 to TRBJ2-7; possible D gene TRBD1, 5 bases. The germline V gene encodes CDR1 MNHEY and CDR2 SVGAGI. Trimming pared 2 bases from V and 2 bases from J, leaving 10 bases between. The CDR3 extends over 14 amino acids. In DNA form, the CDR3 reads TGTGCCAGCAGTTACCTCCAGGGAACCTACGAGCAGTACTTC. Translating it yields CASSYLQGTYEQYF.

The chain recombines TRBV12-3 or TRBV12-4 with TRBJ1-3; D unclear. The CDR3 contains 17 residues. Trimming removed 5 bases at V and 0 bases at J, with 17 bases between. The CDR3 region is CASSLMQTSSSGNTIYF. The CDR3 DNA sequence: TGTGCCAGCAGTCTGATGCAGACATCTTCCTCTGGAAACACCATATATTTT.

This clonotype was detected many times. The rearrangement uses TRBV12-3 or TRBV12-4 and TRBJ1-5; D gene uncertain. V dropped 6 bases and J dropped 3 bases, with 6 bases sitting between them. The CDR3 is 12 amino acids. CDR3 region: CASSLTNQPQHF. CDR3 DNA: TGTGCCAGCAGCCTTACCAATCAGCCCCAGCATTTT.

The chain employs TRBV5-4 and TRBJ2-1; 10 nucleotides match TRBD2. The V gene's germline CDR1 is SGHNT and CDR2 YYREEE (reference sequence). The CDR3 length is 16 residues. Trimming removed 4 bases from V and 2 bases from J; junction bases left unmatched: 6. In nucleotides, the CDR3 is TGTGCCAGCAGCCGGGGGACTAGCGAAACCTACAATGAGCAGTTCTTC. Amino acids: CASSRGTSETYNEQFF.

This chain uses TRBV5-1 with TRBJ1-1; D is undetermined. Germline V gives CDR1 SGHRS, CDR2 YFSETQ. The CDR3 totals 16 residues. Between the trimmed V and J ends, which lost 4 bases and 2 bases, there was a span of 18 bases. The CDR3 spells CASSVSAWGPNTEAFF. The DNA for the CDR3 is TGCGCCAGCAGCGTTAGTGCATGGGGTCCCAACACTGAAGCTTTCTTT.

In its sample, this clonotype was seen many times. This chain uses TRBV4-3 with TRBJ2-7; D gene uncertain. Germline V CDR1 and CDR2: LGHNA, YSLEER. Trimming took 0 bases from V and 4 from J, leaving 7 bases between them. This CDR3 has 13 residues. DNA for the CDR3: TGCGCCAGCAGCCAAGATATGGGTTACGAGCAGTACGTC. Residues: CASSQDMGYEQYV.

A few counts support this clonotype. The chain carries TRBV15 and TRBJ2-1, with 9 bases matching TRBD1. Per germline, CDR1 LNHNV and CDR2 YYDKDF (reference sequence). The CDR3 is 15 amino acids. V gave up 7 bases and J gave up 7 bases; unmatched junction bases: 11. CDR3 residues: CATTPGTGTSNEQFF. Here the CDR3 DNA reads TGTGCCACCACTCCCGGGACAGGGACCTCTAATGAGCAGTTCTTC.

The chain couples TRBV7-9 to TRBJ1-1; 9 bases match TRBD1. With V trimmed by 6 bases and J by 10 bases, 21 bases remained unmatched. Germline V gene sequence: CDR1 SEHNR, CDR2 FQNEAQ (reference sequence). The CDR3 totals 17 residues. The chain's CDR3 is CASRASAGTGPLTGAFF. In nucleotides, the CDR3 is TGTGCCAGCAGGGCGAGCGCCGGGACAGGGCCCCTAACAGGAGCTTTCTTT.

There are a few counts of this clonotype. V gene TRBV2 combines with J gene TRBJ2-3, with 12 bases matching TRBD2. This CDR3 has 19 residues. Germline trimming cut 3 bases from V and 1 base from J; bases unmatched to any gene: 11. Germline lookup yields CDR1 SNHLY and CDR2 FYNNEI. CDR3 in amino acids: CASSDPGTSGPRGTDTQYF. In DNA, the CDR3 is TGTGCCAGCAGTGACCCTGGGACTAGCGGGCCCCGGGGCACAGATACGCAGTATTTT.

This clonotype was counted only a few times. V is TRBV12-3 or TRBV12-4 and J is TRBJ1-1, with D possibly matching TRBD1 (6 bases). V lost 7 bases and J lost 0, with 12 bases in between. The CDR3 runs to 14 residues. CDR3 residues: CASTIGGLNTEAFF. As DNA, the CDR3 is TGTGCCAGCACCATCGGGGGGCTGAACACTGAAGCTTTCTTT.

The CDR3 bases are TGCAGTGCTGAAGCGGGGGCCTCAGATACGCAGTATTTT. Translating it yields CSAEAGASDTQYF. The gene calls are TRBV20-1 and TRBJ2-3; TRBD2 matches 8 bases. The germline CDR1 and CDR2 sequences are DFQATT and SNEGSKA (reference sequence). The CDR3 runs to 13 residues. Trimming cost V 5 bases and J 4 bases; bases outside gene matches: 5.

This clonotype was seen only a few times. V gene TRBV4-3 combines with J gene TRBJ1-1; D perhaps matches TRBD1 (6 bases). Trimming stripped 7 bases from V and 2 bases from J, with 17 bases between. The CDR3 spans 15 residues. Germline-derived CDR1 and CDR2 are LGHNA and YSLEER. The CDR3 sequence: CASNWGHRSNTEAFF. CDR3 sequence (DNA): TGCGCCAGCAATTGGGGGCACAGGAGTAACACTGAAGCTTTCTTT.

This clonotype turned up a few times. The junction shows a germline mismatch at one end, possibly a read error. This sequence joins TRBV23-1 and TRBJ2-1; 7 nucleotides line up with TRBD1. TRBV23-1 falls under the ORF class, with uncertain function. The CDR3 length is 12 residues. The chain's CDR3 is CASRPTGTEGTF. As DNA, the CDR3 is TGCGCCAGCAGGCCAACCGGGACAGAGGGTACCTTC.